A single sample is the source of the 29 T cell receptor beta chains below, sequenced in a study of blood T cell repertoires in COVID-19. Generated by immunoSEQ multiplex PCR, the TCRdb table keeps only in-frame clones and is missing some. The sample shows about 120,000 clones, 82% of them seen only once. Sequenced material: peripheral blood. These receptors all come from an older woman with acute or convalescent COVID-19.

This clone has just one count. The rearrangement uses TRBV9 and TRBJ2-5, with D tentatively TRBD2 (5 bases). V lost 3 bases and J lost 7, with 10 bases in between. Germline V CDR1 and CDR2: SGDLS, YYNGEE. The CDR3 contains 12 residues. The CDR3 sequence is CASSAIGGTQYF. The CDR3, as DNA: TGTGCCAGCAGCGCTATCGGAGGGACCCAGTACTTC.

The chain carries TRBV11-3 and TRBJ2-3; TRBD2 aligns across 8 bases. CDR3 size: 15 residues. CDR1 and CDR2 (germline): SGHNT, YENEEA. J lost 6 bases, V lost 3 bases, and 8 bases had no gene match. In DNA, the CDR3 is TGTGCCAGCAGCTTCGGGGGGGGGCCAGGTGATACGCAGTATTTT. It is translated as CASSFGGGPGDTQYF.

V usage is TRBV12-3 or TRBV12-4 and J usage is TRBJ1-4; 8 nucleotides agree with TRBD1. V shed 4 bases and J 10 bases; nucleotides not matched to a gene: 2. This CDR3 is 12 amino acids long. CDR3 in amino acids: CASSSGGAKLFF. DNA for the CDR3: TGTGCCAGCAGTTCAGGGGGCGCAAAACTGTTTTTT.

The chain recombines TRBV4-1 with TRBJ2-5; 7 bases align to TRBD1. V trimming: 4 bases; J trimming: 2 bases; junction bases outside the gene matches: 4. The CDR3 length is 14 residues. Germline V gene sequence: CDR1 MGHRA, CDR2 YSYEKL. The CDR3 protein is CASSPTGSQETQYF. The CDR3 nucleotides are TGCGCCAGCAGCCCGACAGGGTCTCAAGAGACCCAGTACTTC.

V and J are TRBV10-3 and TRBJ2-1; no firm D call. Germline V gene sequence: CDR1 ENHRY, CDR2 SYGVKD. The V end lost 0 bases, the J end lost 5 bases, and 11 bases lay between the germline ends. This CDR3 has 15 residues. This CDR3 is CAISESNARNNEQFF. The CDR3 region has the DNA TGTGCCATCAGTGAGTCGAATGCTAGGAACAATGAGCAGTTCTTC.

This sequence joins TRBV7-8 and TRBJ1-1; unclear D gene. V shed 4 bases and J shed 0 bases, with 18 bases lying between them. The CDR3 runs to 17 residues. Germline CDR1 reads SGHVS; CDR2 reads FQNEAQ. This CDR3 reads CASSSAFQTRMNTEAFF. CDR3 in DNA: TGTGCCAGCAGCTCCGCGTTCCAGACAAGAATGAACACTGAAGCTTTCTTT.

The chain links TRBV5-5 to TRBJ1-1; TRBD1 agrees at 7 bases. Germline CDR1 and CDR2: SGHKS and YYEKEE (reference sequence). Losses at the gene ends were 4 bases for V and 5 bases for J; bases not matched to a gene: 11. The CDR3 totals 15 residues. Written as DNA, the CDR3 is TGTGCCAGCAGCGCGACAAGGCAGGGGGGAACTGAAGCTTTCTTT. Translation: CASSATRQGGTEAFF.

The chain has TRBV18 and TRBJ1-5, with a tentative D call TRBD1 (5 bases). CDR3 length equals 14 residues. The V gene's germline CDR1 is KGHSH and CDR2 LQKENI. V was cut by 2 bases and J by 6 bases, with 11 bases left in between. Here the CDR3 DNA reads TGTGCCAGCTCACCAAGTGGGGGGAGTCAGCCCCAGCATTTT. Protein: CASSPSGGSQPQHF.

CDR3 coding DNA: TGTGCCAGCAGCTTGGCCTCCGGACTAGCGGGGGGGCCGATCGGGGAGCTGTTTTTT. Its protein is CASSLASGLAGGPIGELFF. The gene calls are TRBV5-5 and TRBJ2-2; TRBD2 agrees at 15 bases. The CDR3 sequence is 19 residues long. Germline lookup yields CDR1 SGHKS and CDR2 YYEKEE (reference sequence). V gave up 0 bases and J gave up 7 bases; unmatched junction bases: 10.

The chain couples TRBV11-2 to TRBJ1-5; no clear D gene. The length of the CDR3 is 13 residues. V was shortened by 8 bases and J by 0 bases, with 8 bases between the two germline ends. Germline V lookup: CDR1 SGHAT, CDR2 FQNNGV. The CDR3 protein is CASAVDSNQPQHF. The CDR3 DNA follows: TGTGCCAGCGCGGTCGATAGCAATCAGCCCCAGCATTTT. Full variable domain (rest looked up from reference TRBV11-2 and TRBJ1-5): EAGVAQSPRYKIIEKRQSVAFWCNPISGHATLYWYQQILGQGPKLLIQFQNNGVVDDSQLPKDRFSAERLKGVDSTLKIQPAKLEDSAVYLCASAVDSNQPQHFGDGTRLSIL.

This clone was observed once. The chain joins TRBV3-1 (or the pseudogene TRBV3-2) to TRBJ1-4; D perhaps matches TRBD1 (5 bases). This CDR3 region has 16 residues. Germline lookup yields CDR1 LGHDT and CDR2 YNNKEL (reference sequence). Trimming pared 1 base from V and 4 bases from J, leaving 13 bases between. Here the CDR3 DNA reads TGTGCCAGCAGCCAAGGCCAGGGAAAAATTAATGAAAAACTGTTTTTT. Translation gives CASSQGQGKINEKLFF.

The gene calls are TRBV6-5 and TRBJ1-5; a weak D match, TRBD1 (6 bases). The CDR3 has 14 residues. V was pared by 4 bases and J by 5 bases, with 12 bases between. In germline, CDR1 is MNHEY, CDR2 SVGAGI. CDR3 residues: CASSSDGGHQPQHF. Here the CDR3 DNA reads TGTGCCAGCAGTTCTGACGGGGGGCATCAGCCCCAGCATTTT.

The gene calls are TRBV19 and TRBJ1-6, with D possibly being TRBD1 (5 bases). Germline V gives CDR1 LNHDA, CDR2 SQIVND (reference sequence). This CDR3 spans 14 amino acids. Trimming took 5 bases from V and 9 from J, leaving 14 bases between them. CDR3 amino acids: CASSSQGSSSPLHF. CDR3 bases: TGTGCCAGTAGTTCGCAGGGCAGTAGTTCACCCCTCCACTTT.

The rearrangement uses TRBV7-8 and TRBJ2-3; D gene uncertain. CDR1 and CDR2 (germline): SGHVS, FQNEAQ. Between the trimmed V and J ends, which lost 5 bases and 5 bases, there was a span of 11 bases. This CDR3 has 13 residues. The CDR3 DNA sequence: TGTGCCAGCAGCCTAGGGTCGGTAGATACGCAGTATTTT. Its protein is CASSLGSVDTQYF.

This chain links TRBV2 with TRBJ1-2, with D unresolved. The CDR3 loop spans 12 amino acids. The V gene's germline CDR1 is SNHLY and CDR2 FYNNEI. Trimming took off 1 base at V and 9 bases at J, with 9 bases between the two ends. The CDR3 nucleotides are TGTGCCAGCAGTGAAGTATTTATAAGCTACACCTTC. Amino acid sequence: CASSEVFISYTF.

As DNA, the CDR3 is TGCAGCGTTGAATCGTCAGGGGGTGGCTACACCTTC. Translated, it gives CSVESSGGGYTF. The chain joins TRBV29-1 to TRBJ1-2; 7 bases agree with TRBD1. Looked up from germline, CDR1 is SQVTM and CDR2 is ANQGSEA. The length of the CDR3 is 12 residues. With 2 bases clipped from V and 7 bases from J, the junction kept 4 bases outside the gene matches.

The rearrangement joins TRBV19 to TRBJ2-1; 11 nucleotides align to TRBD2. The CDR3 is 15 amino acids. CDR1 is LNHDA, CDR2 SQIVND, per germline (reference sequence). Unmatched junction bases numbered 12, after V lost 3 bases and J lost 14 bases. The CDR3 protein is CASSIGASGGKSEFF. Here the CDR3 DNA reads TGTGCCAGTAGTATTGGGGCTAGCGGGGGGAAATCCGAGTTCTTC.

V and J are TRBV7-6 and TRBJ2-1; 8 bases are a match to TRBD2. Germline V gives CDR1 SGHVS, CDR2 FNYEAQ. The CDR3 sequence is 16 residues long. V gave up 5 bases and J gave up 3 bases; unmatched junction bases: 9. The CDR3 nucleotides read TGTGCCAGCAGCCCCCCGGCTAGCGGGTACTACAATGAGCAGTTCTTC. Protein: CASSPPASGYYNEQFF.

V is TRBV14 and J is TRBJ1-1; weak D call: TRBD1 (5 bases). Per germline, CDR1 SGHDN and CDR2 FVKESK. This CDR3 has 17 residues. Trimming removed 1 base at V and 5 bases at J, with 20 bases between. CDR3 loop: CASSQVIKGPRGTEAFF. DNA for the CDR3: TGTGCCAGCAGCCAAGTAATTAAGGGGCCCCGGGGGACTGAAGCTTTCTTT.

This chain links TRBV18 with TRBJ2-1, with 9 bases matching TRBD1. CDR1 is KGHSH and CDR2 is LQKENI in the germline V gene. The V gene end was trimmed by 0 bases and the J gene end by 1 base; junction bases not matched to a gene: 1. The CDR3 covers 16 residues. CDR3 residues: CASSPPGQGSYNEQFF. CDR3 bases: TGTGCCAGCTCACCACCGGGACAGGGATCCTACAATGAGCAGTTCTTC.

This chain joins TRBV2 and TRBJ1-6; D uncertain. Trimming removed 1 base from V and 10 bases from J, with 8 bases in between. Germline CDR1 is SNHLY and CDR2 is FYNNEI. The CDR3 loop spans 13 amino acids. The CDR3 region has the DNA TGTGCCAGCAGTGAAGGCCGGGGATCACCCCTCCACTTT. Translation gives CASSEGRGSPLHF.

The rearrangement uses TRBV11-3 and TRBJ2-3; D is ambiguous. CDR1 and CDR2 from the germline V gene are SGHNT and YENEEA. CDR3 length: 17 amino acids. V lost 2 bases and J lost 0, with 15 bases in between. For the CDR3, the DNA is TGTGCCAGCAGCTTACGAGTTCTAGTCTCTAGCACAGATACGCAGTATTTT. Its translation is CASSLRVLVSSTDTQYF.

The chain carries TRBV6-2 or TRBV6-3 and TRBJ1-2, with D unresolved. The germline V gene has CDR1 MNHEY and CDR2 SVGEGT. The V end lost 6 bases, the J end lost 8 bases, and 13 bases lay between the germline ends. The length of the CDR3 is 12 residues. The DNA for the CDR3 is TGTGCCAGCAGCCTTTACCGCAGGGGCTACACCTTC. Protein product: CASSLYRRGYTF.

The genes are TRBV3-1 (or the pseudogene TRBV3-2) and TRBJ1-2; D is perhaps TRBD1 (6 bases). This CDR3 region has 11 residues. V was cut by 5 bases and J by 8 bases, with 9 bases left in between. Germline V gene sequence: CDR1 LGHDT, CDR2 YNNKEL (reference sequence). CDR3 sequence reads: CASSKGQGYTF. The CDR3, as DNA: TGTGCCAGCAGCAAGGGACAAGGCTACACCTTC.

For the CDR3, the DNA is TGTGCCAGCAGTTTAACCGAGGATGGCTACACCTTC. Amino acid sequence: CASSLTEDGYTF. The rearrangement joins TRBV28 to TRBJ1-2; D remains unclear. This CDR3 has 12 amino acids. CDR1 and CDR2 from the germline V gene are MDHEN and SYDVKM. V gave up 2 bases and J gave up 6 bases, with 7 bases separating them.

The CDR3 DNA sequence: TGTGCCAGCACCCCGGGCAGGGGTGAGAATTCACCCCTCCACTTT. As protein: CASTPGRGENSPLHF. V usage is TRBV2 and J usage is TRBJ1-6; maybe TRBD1 (6 bases). Germline assignment: CDR1 SNHLY and CDR2 FYNNEI. CDR3 size: 15 residues. The V end was cut by 7 bases, the J end by 7 bases, with 17 bases between. Filled out from reference TRBV2 and TRBJ1-6, the complete variable domain reads EPEVTQTPSHQVTQMGQEVILRCVPISNHLYFYWYRQILGQKVEFLVSFYNNEISEKSEIFDDQFSVERPDGSNFTLKIRSTKLEDSAMYFCASTPGRGENSPLHFGNGTRLTVT.

The V and J genes are TRBV18 and TRBJ2-1, with 16 bases that match TRBD2. CDR1 KGHSH and CDR2 LQKENI come from the germline V gene. The CDR3 extends over 17 amino acids. With 3 bases clipped from V and 8 bases from J, the junction kept 7 bases outside the gene matches. CDR3 coding DNA: TGTGCCAGCTCACCCGGGACTAGCGGGGGGGCCTTCCATGAGCAGTTCTTC. Its protein is CASSPGTSGGAFHEQFF.

The V gene is TRBV7-8, the J gene TRBJ1-5; D is possibly TRBD1 (5 bases). The CDR3 length is 14 residues. Looked up from germline, CDR1 is SGHVS and CDR2 is FQNEAQ. Trimming pared 2 bases from V and 3 bases from J, leaving 8 bases between. As DNA, the CDR3 is TGTGCCAGCAGCTTAACGACAGTCAATCAGCCCCAGCATTTT. It specifies CASSLTTVNQPQHF.

The rearrangement links TRBV29-1 to TRBJ2-5; 9 bases agree with TRBD2. The trim removed 4 bases at V and 4 bases at J, leaving 7 bases unmatched. The CDR3 is 14 amino acids. In germline, CDR1 is SQVTM, CDR2 ANQGSEA. The CDR3 nucleotides read TGCAGCGTTGCTATAAGCGGGGGGCCAGAGACCCAGTACTTC. Translating it yields CSVAISGGPETQYF.